One and the same sample provided the 8 T cell receptor beta chains below, sequenced in a study of Ad26.COV2.S vaccination and SARS-CoV-2 variants. Profiled with immunoSEQ multiplex PCR; TCRdb holds only in-frame clones, not every one. The sample includes about 330,000 clones, about nine tenths seen only once; the top ten take 4.5% to 5.5%. Stated treatment: roughly 20 received Ad26.COV2.S at low or high dose, single or two shots; a few received placebo; per-sample allocation not given. The samples date from day 63 after the first vaccine or placebo injection. The sequencing here drew on peripheral blood, taken in a trial of Ad26.COV2.S vaccine versus placebo. The receptors were gathered from a person between 18 and 65 years old who received the Ad26.COV2.S COVID-19 vaccine or a placebo.

This chain connects TRBV7-8 to TRBJ2-1, with D maybe TRBD2 (6 bases). The CDR3 contains 13 residues. Looked up from germline, CDR1 is SGHVS and CDR2 is FQNEAQ. V was trimmed by 9 bases and J by 5 bases, leaving 14 bases between them. The CDR3 region is CASARGTHNEQFF. The CDR3, as DNA: TGTGCCAGTGCCCGGGGGACTCACAATGAGCAGTTCTTC. The whole variable domain, remainder taken from reference TRBV7-8 and TRBJ2-1, is GAGVSQSPRYKVAKRGQDVALRCDPISGHVSLFWYQQALGQGPEFLTYFQNEAQLDKSGLPSDRFFAERPEGSVSTLKIQRTQQEDSAVYLCASARGTHNEQFFGPGTRLTVL.

The chain joins TRBV19 to TRBJ1-2; perhaps TRBD1 as D (6 bases). Looked up from germline, CDR1 is LNHDA and CDR2 is SQIVND (reference sequence). Deletions cut 7 bases from V and 4 bases from J, with 16 bases between. The CDR3 runs to 14 residues. The CDR3 spells CASTPQGGTYGYTF. CDR3 sequence (DNA): TGTGCCAGTACCCCCCAAGGGGGGACCTATGGCTACACCTTC.

The genes are TRBV6-2 or TRBV6-3 and TRBJ2-7, with D unresolved. Germline values: CDR1 MNHEY, CDR2 SVGEGT. This CDR3 contains 16 residues. Trimming pared 0 bases from V and 2 bases from J, leaving 14 bases between. DNA of the CDR3: TGTGCCAGCAGTTACTCGAAGGTTCGCGCGACCTACGAGCAGTACGTC. Protein sequence: CASSYSKVRATYEQYV.

The V gene is TRBV5-5, the J gene TRBJ2-1; possible D gene TRBD2, 6 bases. CDR1 and CDR2 (germline): SGHKS, YYEKEE (reference sequence). Trimming shortened V by 0 bases and J by 6 bases, and 13 bases separated the two germline ends. CDR3 length: 15 residues. The CDR3 coding sequence is TGTGCCAGCAGCTTGGAACTAGCCAAACTCAATGAGCAGTTCTTC. This sequence encodes CASSLELAKLNEQFF.

The chain joins TRBV5-1 to TRBJ2-5; D ambiguous. Trimming took off 2 bases at V and 2 bases at J, with 10 bases between the two ends. The germline V gene has CDR1 SGHRS and CDR2 YFSETQ. The CDR3 is 14 amino acids. The CDR3 region has the DNA TGCGCCAGCAGCTTCAGACTTTCTCAAGAGACCCAGTACTTC. Translated, it gives CASSFRLSQETQYF. The full variable domain, in which reference TRBV5-1 and TRBJ2-5 provide the parts outside the CDR3, is KAGVTQTPRYLIKTRGQQVTLSCSPISGHRSVSWYQQTPGQGLQFLFEYFSETQRNKGNFPGRFSGRQFSNSRSEMNVSTLELGDSALYLCASSFRLSQETQYFGPGTRLLVL.

The V call is TRBV7-6, the J call TRBJ2-2, with D possibly being TRBD2 (5 bases). This CDR3 has 16 amino acids. CDR1 is SGHVS and CDR2 is FNYEAQ in the germline V gene. Trimming removed 6 bases from V and 1 base from J, with 15 bases in between. The CDR3 region has the DNA TGTGCCAGCAGTTCTGGAGGAGTCATGAACACCGGGGAGCTGTTTTTT. Residues: CASSSGGVMNTGELFF.

This chain joins TRBV9 and TRBJ2-5; D remains unclear. This CDR3 is built from 14 residues. Trimming took off 0 bases at V and 4 bases at J, with 10 bases between the two ends. The V gene's germline CDR1 is SGDLS and CDR2 YYNGEE. The CDR3 coding sequence is TGTGCCAGCAGCGTAGAAGGCCCGGGAGAGACCCAGTACTTC. Protein product: CASSVEGPGETQYF. The full variable domain, rest sourced from reference TRBV9 and TRBJ2-5, is DSGVTQTPKHLITATGQRVTLRCSPRSGDLSVYWYQQSLDQGLQFLIQYYNGEERAKGNILERFSAQQFPDLHSELNLSSLELGDSALYFCASSVEGPGETQYFGPGTRLLVL.

V and J are TRBV18 and TRBJ2-5, with a possible D match to TRBD1 (6 bases). Germline values: CDR1 KGHSH, CDR2 LQKENI. V was clipped by 5 bases and J by 3 bases, with 13 bases between them. The length of the CDR3 is 14 residues. Here the CDR3 DNA reads TGTGCCAGCTCAACTATGGACAGTAAAGAGACCCAGTACTTC. This encodes CASSTMDSKETQYF. Using reference TRBV18 and TRBJ2-5 for the parts outside the CDR3, the full variable domain is NAGVMQNPRHLVRRRGQEARLRCSPMKGHSHVYWYRQLPEEGLKFMVYLQKENIIDESGMPKERFSAEFPKEGPSILRIQQVVRGDSAAYFCASSTMDSKETQYFGPGTRLLVL.